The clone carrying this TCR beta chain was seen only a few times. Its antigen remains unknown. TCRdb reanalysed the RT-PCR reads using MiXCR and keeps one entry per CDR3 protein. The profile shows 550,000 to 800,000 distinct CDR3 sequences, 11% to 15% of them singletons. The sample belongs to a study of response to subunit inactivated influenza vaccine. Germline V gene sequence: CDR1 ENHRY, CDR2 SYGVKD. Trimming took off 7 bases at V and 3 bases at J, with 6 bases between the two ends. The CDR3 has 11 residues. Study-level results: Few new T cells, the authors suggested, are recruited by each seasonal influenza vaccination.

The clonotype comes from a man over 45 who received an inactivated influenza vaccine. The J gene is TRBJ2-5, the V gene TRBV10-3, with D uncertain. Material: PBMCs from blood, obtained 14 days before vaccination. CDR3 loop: CAIKGEETQYF. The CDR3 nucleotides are TGTGCCATCAAAGGAGAAGAGACCCAGTACTTC.